This T cell receptor (beta chain) is drawn from a study of cytomegalovirus exposure and HLA in healthy donors. Vbeta (60) and Jbeta (13) primers were used in the PCR. Measured with immunoSEQ multiplex PCR; TCRdb has only the in-frame clones, and not every one. The sample yields approximately 100,000 clones, under 85% seen once. V lost 3 bases to trimming and J lost 5 bases, with 16 bases between them. Germline loops: CDR1 SQVTM, CDR2 ANQGSEA. The CDR3 is 14 amino acids. This clone was detected once. The sequenced sample was PBMCs. The chain joins TRBV29-1 to TRBJ2-5, with D maybe TRBD1 (7 bases). This receptor was taken from a woman aged 40 to 55 in good health and CMV-seronegative. Here the CDR3 reads CSVEEGGQKETQYF. The CDR3 bases are TGCAGCGTTGAGGAGGGGGGACAGAAGGAGACCCAGTACTTC. The full variable domain, rest sourced from reference TRBV29-1 and TRBJ2-5, is SAVISQKPSRDICQRGTSLTIQCQVDSQVTMMFWYRQQPGQSLTLIATANQGSEATYESGFVIDKFPISRPNLTFSTLTVSNMSPEDSSIYLCSVEEGGQKETQYFGPGTRLLVL.